Shown below are 26 T cell receptor beta chains from a single sample sequenced in a study of T cell therapy after organ transplantation (dated by TCRdb to the late 2010s). Library creation used the immunoSEQ multiplex PCR assay. TCRdb took this table from immuneACCESS and kept in-frame rearrangements with V and J called. Such tables lack part of the clones; where checked against another copy, unresolved V genes explain under half of the gap, and the rest is unexplained. The sample table contains roughly 20,000 clones; only one count was recorded for roughly 84% of them. In total, the top ten clones hold just over 35% of the sample. The sample's time point label is to be understood as: 20-29 weeks after completion of therapy. Their antigens are not known. Sequenced material: CD8+ T cells from blood, taken after autologous CMV-specific T cell therapy. These receptor sequences come from a human patient who had received a solid organ transplant and had CMV disease. After a transplant, not all T cells may be the patient's own; some may come from the graft donor.

CDR3 amino acids: CASSARGKKYEQFF. CDR3 DNA sequence: TGTGCCAGCAGTGCTCGGGGAAAGAAGTATGAGCAGTTCTTC. The chain couples TRBV25-1 to TRBJ2-1; D may be TRBD2 (5 bases). The germline CDR1 and CDR2 sequences are MGHDK and SYGVNS. This CDR3 comprises 14 residues. Between the trimmed V and J ends, which lost 4 bases and 8 bases, there was a span of 15 bases.

The V gene is TRBV25-1, the J gene TRBJ1-2; D unresolved. Trimming removed 1 base at V and 0 bases at J, with 9 bases between. The CDR3 is 15 amino acids. Germline V gives CDR1 MGHDK, CDR2 SYGVNS. CDR3 DNA sequence: TGTGCCAGCAGTGAATGGGTGTCCTCTAACTATGGCTACACCTTC. Translating it yields CASSEWVSSNYGYTF.

Regarding this clone: Other DNA sequences in this sample translate to the same CDR3. The chain recombines TRBV4-2 with TRBJ2-3; TRBD2 agrees at 8 bases. J lost 3 bases, V lost 0 bases, and 5 bases had no gene match. The CDR3 extends over 16 amino acids. Germline V CDR1 and CDR2: LGHNA, YNFKEQ. The CDR3 sequence is CASSQDLAGGTDTQYF. As DNA, the CDR3 is TGTGCCAGCAGCCAAGATTTGGCGGGGGGAACAGATACGCAGTATTTT.

As DNA, the CDR3 is TGTGCCAGCAGTTACGGCGGGAGCCTTTACAATGAGCAGTTCTTC. Its protein product is CASSYGGSLYNEQFF. V is TRBV6-5 and J is TRBJ2-1, with 7 bases fitting TRBD2. CDR1 and CDR2 from the germline V gene are MNHEY and SVGAGI. The CDR3 is made up of 15 amino acids. V was pared by 2 bases and J by 4 bases, with 5 bases of the junction left unmatched.

The gene calls are TRBV15 and TRBJ2-1; 7 positions agree with TRBD2. The V gene's germline CDR1 is LNHNV and CDR2 YYDKDF (reference sequence). CDR3 length: 13 amino acids. Trimming cost V 9 bases and J 4 bases; bases outside gene matches: 6. CDR3 amino acids: CATAGTTYNEQFF. The CDR3 coding sequence is TGTGCCACGGCCGGGACTACTTACAATGAGCAGTTCTTC.

This clone is medium-sized. This chain joins TRBV7-2 and TRBJ2-3, with 8 bases fitting TRBD2. J gave up 1 base and V 5 bases, and 8 bases lay outside the gene matches. The length of the CDR3 is 16 residues. Germline V gives CDR1 SGHTA, CDR2 FQGNSA. This CDR3 reads CASSLPAGGRTDTQYF. CDR3 bases: TGTGCCAGCAGCCTTCCGGCGGGGGGACGCACAGATACGCAGTATTTT.

This chain uses TRBV4-1 with TRBJ1-2, with D uncertain. The germline CDR1 and CDR2 sequences are MGHRA and YSYEKL. The CDR3 is 16 amino acids. Trimming cost V 0 bases and J 4 bases, with 15 bases left between them. This CDR3 is CASSQELRSVFYGYTF. In DNA form, the CDR3 reads TGCGCCAGCAGCCAAGAGCTCCGCAGTGTCTTCTATGGCTACACCTTC.

V usage is TRBV4-3 and J usage is TRBJ1-1; D gene ambiguous. Per germline, CDR1 LGHNA and CDR2 YSLEER. Trimming shortened V by 0 bases and J by 1 base, and 12 bases separated the two germline ends. This CDR3 region has 16 residues. The CDR3 bases are TGCGCCAGCAGCCAAGACGGACGGCTACCGAACACTGAAGCTTTCTTT. Amino acid sequence: CASSQDGRLPNTEAFF.

The V gene is TRBV2, the J gene TRBJ2-7; no clear D. V lost 1 base to trimming and J lost 4 bases, with 8 bases between them. Germline-derived CDR1 and CDR2 are SNHLY and FYNNEI. The CDR3 totals 13 residues. In nucleotides, the CDR3 is TGTGCCAGCAGTGAAGTCGGTCGGTACGAGCAGTACTTC. Encoded protein: CASSEVGRYEQYF.

A few counts support this clone. The J gene is TRBJ1-4, the V gene TRBV6-5; 7 nucleotides align to TRBD1. The V gene's germline CDR1 is MNHEY and CDR2 SVGAGI. The CDR3 is made up of 13 amino acids. The ends lost 6 bases at V and 4 bases at J; junction bases unmatched: 2. The CDR3 region is CASSYRGNEKLFF. CDR3 nucleotide sequence: TGTGCCAGCAGCTACAGGGGTAATGAAAAACTGTTTTTT.

This clone came up once. The genes are TRBV11-2 and TRBJ2-5; D is possibly TRBD2 (6 bases). The V end was cut by 5 bases, the J end by 0 bases, with 10 bases between. The CDR3 consists of 14 residues. The germline CDR1 and CDR2 sequences are SGHAT and FQNNGV. The CDR3: CASSPREYQETQYF. The CDR3 bases are TGTGCCAGCAGCCCTCGGGAGTACCAAGAGACCCAGTACTTC. The full variable domain, completed using reference TRBV11-2 and TRBJ2-5, is EAGVAQSPRYKIIEKRQSVAFWCNPISGHATLYWYQQILGQGPKLLIQFQNNGVVDDSQLPKDRFSAERLKGVDSTLKIQPAKLEDSAVYLCASSPREYQETQYFGPGTRLLVL.

V gene TRBV5-6 combines with J gene TRBJ2-7, with D hard to call. The CDR3 sequence is 11 residues long. Germline V CDR1 and CDR2: SGHDT, YYEEEE. Trimming took off 4 bases at V and 4 bases at J, with 6 bases between the two ends. The CDR3 DNA sequence: TGTGCCAGCAGCCTCAGGTACGAGCAGTACTTC. Amino acids: CASSLRYEQYF.

This clone is labeled as large. CDR3: CASRLDSWDQPQHF. The DNA of the CDR3 is TGTGCCAGCAGACTCGACAGTTGGGATCAGCCCCAGCATTTT. V gene TRBV6-5 combines with J gene TRBJ1-5; D possibly corresponds to TRBD1 (5 bases). V shed 6 bases and J shed 5 bases, with 14 bases lying between them. Germline V gene sequence: CDR1 MNHEY, CDR2 SVGAGI. This CDR3 is built from 14 residues.

The chain employs TRBV28 and TRBJ2-7; 7 bases are shared with TRBD2. Germline CDR1 MDHEN, CDR2 SYDVKM. CDR3 length: 13 amino acids. V gave up 2 bases and J gave up 3 bases; unmatched junction bases: 1. The CDR3, as DNA: TGTGCCAGCAGTTTAGGCGGGGGCTACGAGCAGTACTTC. Translating it yields CASSLGGGYEQYF.

The chain carries TRBV5-1 and TRBJ2-7; TRBD2 matches 7 bases. Germline V lookup: CDR1 SGHRS, CDR2 YFSETQ. After removal of 0 bases from V and 6 bases from J, the junction contained 3 bases not matched to a gene. CDR3 length: 13 residues. The CDR3 coding sequence is TGCGCCAGCAGCTTGGGCGGGGGACTCGAGCAGTACTTC. This gives the protein CASSLGGGLEQYF.

The chain's CDR3 is CASSSPGKSSYGYTF. The CDR3 DNA is TGTGCCAGCAGCTCGCCGGGAAAAAGCTCCTATGGCTACACCTTC. The V call is TRBV6-5, the J call TRBJ1-2; D gene unclear. Germline V gene data show CDR1 as MNHEY and CDR2 as SVGAGI. This CDR3 region has 15 residues. Trimming removed 6 bases from V and 4 bases from J, with 18 bases in between.

V usage is TRBV28 and J usage is TRBJ2-5; D is undetermined. The better agreement between TRBJ2-7 and the DNA end casts doubt on the J call. Germline-derived CDR1 and CDR2 are MDHEN and SYDVKM. This CDR3 comprises 15 residues. The CDR3 loop is CASSLLLGNSYEQYF. The CDR3 DNA reads as TGTGCCAGCAGCCTCCTATTGGGAAACTCCTACGAGCAGTACTTC.

V is TRBV2 and J is TRBJ2-1; possible D gene TRBD1, 5 bases. The germline CDR1 and CDR2 sequences are SNHLY and FYNNEI. The CDR3 contains 14 residues. V was pared by 2 bases and J by 3 bases, with 8 bases between. CDR3 sequence (DNA): TGTGCCAGCAGTGAATACAGGAGCTACAATGAGCAGTTCTTC. Translating it yields CASSEYRSYNEQFF.

This clone showed up just a few times. This chain connects TRBV6-5 to TRBJ1-5; D gene unclear. CDR3 length: 15 amino acids. Trimming took 5 bases from V and 0 from J, leaving 11 bases between them. Germline CDR1 is MNHEY and CDR2 is SVGAGI. The chain's CDR3 is CASSPTGNSNQPQHF. As DNA, the CDR3 is TGTGCCAGCAGTCCCACGGGAAATAGCAATCAGCCCCAGCATTTT.

V usage is TRBV6-5 and J usage is TRBJ2-1; D unresolved. The CDR3 consists of 12 residues. Per the germline V gene, CDR1 is MNHEY and CDR2 is SVGAGI. Trimming pared 2 bases from V and 3 bases from J, leaving 2 bases between. As DNA, the CDR3 is TGTGCCAGCAGTTACAACTACAATGAGCAGTTCTTC. Amino acid sequence: CASSYNYNEQFF.

The rearrangement joins TRBV11-1 to TRBJ2-1; 7 bases match TRBD1. The CDR3 extends over 15 amino acids. The J segment lost 7 bases and the V segment lost 0 bases, leaving 6 bases of the junction unmatched. Per germline, CDR1 SGHAT and CDR2 FQDESV (reference sequence). This chain's CDR3 is CASSLAGRGSNEQFF. CDR3 nucleotide sequence: TGTGCCAGCAGCTTAGCTGGCAGGGGGAGTAATGAGCAGTTCTTC.

This sequence joins TRBV6-5 and TRBJ1-5; a possible D gene is TRBD1 (5 bases). Per the germline V gene, CDR1 is MNHEY and CDR2 is SVGAGI. The CDR3 runs 16 residues. V shed 0 bases and J shed 4 bases, with 13 bases lying between them. The CDR3 DNA sequence: TGTGCCAGCAGTTACTCGTCCACAGGAGCTAATCAGCCCCAGCATTTT. This encodes CASSYSSTGANQPQHF.

The CDR3 reads CASSLSGGRAFF. The CDR3 DNA sequence: TGTGCCAGCAGTTTATCTGGGGGGCGCGCTTTCTTT. The chain links TRBV27 to TRBJ1-1, with a weak D call TRBD1 (6 bases). The length of the CDR3 is 12 residues. CDR1 is MNHEY, CDR2 SMNVEV, per germline (reference sequence). V lost 0 bases to trimming and J lost 11 bases, with 10 bases between them.

This chain uses TRBV5-5 with TRBJ1-1, with D hard to call. There are 13 residues in the CDR3. V dropped 2 bases and J dropped 1 base, with 6 bases sitting between them. From germline, CDR1 is SGHKS and CDR2 YYEKEE (reference sequence). The CDR3 bases are TGTGCCAGCAGCTTAGCCCGGAACACTGAAGCTTTCTTT. Amino acids: CASSLARNTEAFF.

The J gene is TRBJ2-7, the V gene TRBV7-2; TRBD1 matches 8 bases. The CDR3 has 14 amino acids. With V trimmed by 4 bases and J by 2 bases, 4 bases remained unmatched. From germline, CDR1 is SGHTA and CDR2 FQGNSA. The CDR3 DNA is TGTGCCAGCAGCTACCGGGACAGGCCCTACGAGCAGTACTTC. Residues: CASSYRDRPYEQYF.

The rearrangement links TRBV6-5 to TRBJ2-2, with D unresolved. The V and J ends lost 5 bases and 4 bases respectively, with 5 bases between them. The CDR3 consists of 12 residues. Germline assignment: CDR1 MNHEY and CDR2 SVGAGI. The DNA for the CDR3 is TGTGCCAGCAGTCTAACCACCGGGGAGCTGTTTTTT. Encoded protein: CASSLTTGELFF.